This entry lists 26 T cell receptor beta chains sequenced from one sample in a study of CD8+CD57+ T cells in acquired aplastic anemia. TCR beta VDJ and CDR3 were profiled, and genomic DNA was the template. TCRdb re-called the reads with MiXCR, one entry per CDR3 protein. The data hold about 160,000 distinct CDR3 sequences, with approximately 43% observed a single time. Sequencing was performed on sorted CD4+, CD8+, or CD8+CD57+ T cells (not recorded which) from PBMCs. These receptors were collected from a human donor in good health.

Regarding this clonotype: One junction end does not reproduce the germline sequence, and a read error may be involved. The J gene is TRBJ1-6, the V gene TRBV5-1; 9 bases align to TRBD1. The CDR3 runs 17 residues. The germline gives CDR1 SGHRS, CDR2 YFSETQ. DNA for the CDR3: TGCGCCAGCAGCCTTAGGGCCGGGACAGGGACAAATTCACCCCTCTACTTT. Its protein is CASSLRAGTGTNSPLYF.

In the case of this clonotype: A much larger clone lies one base from this, so it may be a read error. The chain couples TRBV7-7 to TRBJ2-1; 7 nucleotides agree with TRBD1. The CDR3 totals 14 residues. CDR1 is SSHAT, CDR2 FNYEAQ, per germline (reference sequence). CDR3 sequence: CASSPGQPYNGQFF. In DNA, the CDR3 is TGTGCCAGCAGCCCGGGACAGCCTTACAATGGGCAGTTCTTC.

This chain joins TRBV7-2 and TRBJ2-3, with TRBD1 as a possible D gene (5 bases). The end of the DNA aligns better with TRBJ1-5, so the J call may be wrong. The CDR3 runs 14 residues. Germline V gene lookup returns CDR1 SGHTA and CDR2 FQGNSA. CDR3 residues: CASSLAGLTDTQHF. The CDR3 DNA reads as TGTGCCAGCAGCTTAGCGGGGCTCACAGATACGCAGCATTTT.

A remark on this clonotype: A read error is possible here, since a much larger clone lies one base away. The chain employs TRBV7-9 and TRBJ1-4; D gene unclear. The CDR3 extends over 15 amino acids. Germline V gives CDR1 SEHNR, CDR2 FQNEAQ (reference sequence). Trimming left V 2 bases short and J 3 bases short, with 10 bases between. The CDR3 protein is CASSLQSEANEKLFF. The CDR3 coding sequence is TGTGCCAGCAGCTTACAATCCGAGGCTAATGAAAAACTGTTTTTT.

This clonotype appeared many times. This sequence joins TRBV12-3 or TRBV12-4 and TRBJ1-2, with D unclear. CDR3 length: 12 residues. Between the trimmed V and J ends, which lost 4 bases and 8 bases, there was a span of 11 bases. The CDR3 sequence: CASSSLSLGYTF. In nucleotides, the CDR3 is TGTGCCAGCAGTTCCCTCTCGTTAGGCTACACCTTC.

This chain links TRBV6-1 with TRBJ1-5; D remains ambiguous. In germline, CDR1 is MNHNS, CDR2 SASEGT. CDR3 length: 15 amino acids. The V and J ends lost 5 bases and 3 bases respectively, with 14 bases between them. The CDR3 DNA is TGTGCCAGCAGTACAGTCAACCACCCCAATCAGCCCCAGCATTTT. Its protein is CASSTVNHPNQPQHF.

This clonotype was picked up a small number of times. Germline is not matched at one junction end, which may reflect a read error. The chain employs TRBV6-5 and TRBJ2-2; D not resolved. This CDR3 comprises 11 residues. Germline V gene sequence: CDR1 MNHEY, CDR2 SVGAGI. The CDR3 sequence: CANSYAGELFF. The CDR3 DNA reads TGTGCCAACAGTTACGCCGGGGAGCTGTTTTTT.

The chain joins TRBV10-3 to TRBJ1-2, with D hard to call. The CDR3 is made up of 12 amino acids. Germline CDR1 reads ENHRY; CDR2 reads SYGVKD. With 8 bases removed from V and 0 bases from J, the gap between germline ends came to 7 bases. The CDR3 sequence is CAIGGANYGYTF. CDR3 sequence (DNA): TGTGCCATCGGTGGAGCTAACTATGGCTACACCTTC.

This clonotype has ten or more counts. V usage is TRBV12-3 or TRBV12-4 and J usage is TRBJ2-5, with unresolved D. This CDR3 comprises 13 residues. V gave up 6 bases and J gave up 5 bases, with 13 bases separating them. The CDR3 nucleotides read TGTGCCAGCAGAATGACTGGTGCTGAGACCCAGTACTTC. Protein: CASRMTGAETQYF.

This rearrangement joins TRBV29-1 to TRBJ2-3; D possibly corresponds to TRBD1 (6 bases). Deletions cut 6 bases from V and 5 bases from J, with 18 bases between. The CDR3 length is 14 residues. From germline, CDR1 is SQVTM and CDR2 ANQGSEA. CDR3 coding DNA: TGCAGCGTCAGGGGCCTATATGTCGTAGATACGCAGTATTTT. Translated, it gives CSVRGLYVVDTQYF.

There are many counts of this clonotype. The chain carries TRBV5-6 and TRBJ1-5; D is possibly TRBD1 (5 bases). Germline-derived CDR1 and CDR2 are SGHDT and YYEEEE. The CDR3 spans 15 residues. With 2 bases removed from V and 5 bases from J, the gap between germline ends came to 14 bases. The CDR3 sequence is CASSLSLRGDQPQHF. CDR3 bases: TGTGCCAGCAGCTTATCCTTACGGGGCGATCAGCCCCAGCATTTT.

The chain uses TRBV6-6 and TRBJ1-1, with 9 positions matching TRBD1. CDR3 size: 15 residues. The J segment lost 2 bases and the V segment lost 6 bases, leaving 7 bases of the junction unmatched. CDR1 is MNHNY and CDR2 is SVGAGI in the germline V gene (reference sequence). The CDR3 DNA is TGTGCCAGCAGGCGGGAGGACAGGGGCAACACTGAAGCTTTCTTT. Translated, it gives CASRREDRGNTEAFF.

V gene TRBV4-1 combines with J gene TRBJ1-6; no clear D. With 4 bases removed from V and 5 bases from J, the gap between germline ends came to 9 bases. Germline V gives CDR1 MGHRA, CDR2 YSYEKL. This CDR3 is built from 14 residues. The CDR3: CASSPTTNNSPLHF. The CDR3 coding sequence is TGCGCCAGCAGCCCAACAACAAATAATTCACCCCTCCACTTT.

This clonotype was observed many times. The chain joins TRBV2 to TRBJ2-1; 7 nucleotides agree with TRBD1. The CDR3 spans 17 residues. V dropped 11 bases and J dropped 3; count of bases not matched to a gene: 19. Looked up from germline, CDR1 is SNHLY and CDR2 is FYNNEI. CDR3 in amino acids: CAGSGHPGTESYNEQFF. DNA of the CDR3: TGTGCCGGATCCGGCCACCCCGGGACAGAGAGCTACAATGAGCAGTTCTTC.

V and J are TRBV20-1 and TRBJ2-7, with D perhaps matching TRBD1 (5 bases). The CDR3 totals 14 residues. V dropped 0 bases and J dropped 2 bases, with 11 bases sitting between them. Looked up from germline, CDR1 is DFQATT and CDR2 is SNEGSKA (reference sequence). In DNA, the CDR3 is TGCAGTGCTAGAGATAGCAGGGTCCCCTACGAGCAGTACTTC. This sequence encodes CSARDSRVPYEQYF.

As to this clonotype: One end of the junction varies from germline; a read error may be responsible. This chain connects TRBV5-6 to TRBJ2-3; D remains unclear. Germline CDR1 SGHDT, CDR2 YYEEEE. The CDR3 is made up of 14 amino acids. CDR3 nucleotide sequence: TGTGCCAGCAGCTTGGGGAGAAGCACAGATACGCACTATTTT. Amino acids: CASSLGRSTDTHYF.

The CDR3 DNA reads as TGTGCCAGCAGCCAGACCTCAAGGGCAGGGGGCTACACCTTC. Protein sequence: CASSQTSRAGGYTF. The genes are TRBV7-2 and TRBJ1-2, with TRBD1 as a possible D gene (5 bases). Trimming removed 5 bases from V and 8 bases from J, with 18 bases in between. This CDR3 region has 14 residues. Germline V lookup: CDR1 SGHTA, CDR2 FQGNSA.

There are many counts of this clonotype. V and J are TRBV12-3 or TRBV12-4 and TRBJ1-2; D unresolved. The V and J ends lost 6 bases and 10 bases respectively, with 18 bases between them. The CDR3 length is 13 residues. CDR3 residues: CASSPLTARYYTF. CDR3 nucleotide sequence: TGTGCCAGCAGCCCTTTGACGGCCCGGTACTACACCTTC.

This clonotype was counted many times. The J gene is TRBJ2-5, the V gene TRBV7-2; 9 bases are a match to TRBD2. Germline assignment: CDR1 SGHTA and CDR2 FQGNSA. This CDR3 has 15 residues. Unmatched junction bases numbered 5, after V lost 2 bases and J lost 4 bases. The chain's CDR3 is CASSLSAGGRETQYF. The CDR3 nucleotides are TGTGCCAGCAGCTTATCGGCGGGGGGGCGAGAGACCCAGTACTTC.

The CDR3 sequence is CAISERGTVNTEAFF. The CDR3, as DNA: TGTGCCATCAGTGAGCGGGGGACAGTGAACACTGAAGCTTTCTTT. This chain connects TRBV10-3 to TRBJ1-1; 7 bases match TRBD1. Unmatched junction bases numbered 3, after V lost 2 bases and J lost 0 bases. Germline V CDR1 and CDR2: ENHRY, SYGVKD. The length of the CDR3 is 15 residues.

The chain links TRBV9 to TRBJ2-7, with unresolved D. Germline V CDR1 and CDR2: SGDLS, YYNGEE. CDR3 length equals 15 residues. Trimming removed 2 bases from V and 3 bases from J, with 15 bases in between. The CDR3 spells CASSVVKQTNYEQYF. DNA for the CDR3: TGTGCCAGCAGCGTTGTCAAACAGACGAACTACGAGCAGTACTTC.

This clonotype was seen many times. The chain couples TRBV12-3 or TRBV12-4 to TRBJ1-5, with D possibly being TRBD1 (6 bases). V was pared by 6 bases and J by 7 bases, with 13 bases between. The CDR3 runs to 13 residues. The CDR3 DNA follows: TGTGCCAGCAGCCCCGGACAGTGGCAGCCCCAGCATTTT. Protein sequence: CASSPGQWQPQHF.

On this clonotype itself: As the CDR3 is not closed by the conserved phenylalanine or tryptophan, this likely results from a read error. The limits of the CDR3 on the DNA are not certain, so only TCRdb's listed CDR3 is given. The rearrangement joins TRBV7-9 to TRBJ1-6. Germline-derived CDR1 and CDR2 are SEHNR and FQNEAQ (reference sequence). Ends included, the CDR3 has 15 residues. This chain's CDR3 is CASSLETRINSPRHS.

The chain employs TRBV25-1 and TRBJ2-2, with a weak D call TRBD2 (5 bases). The V gene lost 2 bases and the J gene lost 6 bases, with 13 bases spanning the gap. Looked up from germline, CDR1 is MGHDK and CDR2 is SYGVNS. This CDR3 region has 15 residues. Here the CDR3 reads CASSEDEGRPGELFF. CDR3 in DNA: TGTGCCAGCAGTGAAGACGAAGGGAGACCCGGGGAGCTGTTTTTT.

This clonotype was picked up many times. The chain joins TRBV6-5 to TRBJ2-7; D tentatively fits TRBD1 or TRBD2 (5 bases each). The CDR3 length is 13 residues. Germline lookup yields CDR1 MNHEY and CDR2 SVGAGI. Trimming cost V 4 bases and J 3 bases, with 10 bases left between them. The CDR3 DNA reads as TGTGCCAGCAGTTTCCGGGACGGCTACGAGCAGTACTTC. This codes for CASSFRDGYEQYF.

This clonotype was found many times. V and J are TRBV19 and TRBJ1-1, with D uncertain. Germline CDR1 LNHDA, CDR2 SQIVND (reference sequence). The germline V and J ends were trimmed by 5 bases and 4 bases, with 14 bases remaining between them. This CDR3 region has 14 residues. CDR3 coding DNA: TGTGCCAGTAGTTTTCCGGGATCGGGCACTGAAGCTTTCTTT. It specifies CASSFPGSGTEAFF.